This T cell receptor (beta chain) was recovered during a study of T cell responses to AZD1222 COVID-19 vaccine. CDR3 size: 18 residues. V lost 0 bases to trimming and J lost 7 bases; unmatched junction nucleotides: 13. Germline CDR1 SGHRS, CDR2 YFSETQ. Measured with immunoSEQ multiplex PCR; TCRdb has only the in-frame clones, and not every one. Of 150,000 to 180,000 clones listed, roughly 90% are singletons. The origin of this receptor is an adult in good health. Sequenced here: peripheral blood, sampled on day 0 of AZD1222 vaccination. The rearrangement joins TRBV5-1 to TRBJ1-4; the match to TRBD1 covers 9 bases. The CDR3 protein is CASSLDPSLTGGGEKLFF. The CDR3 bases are TGCGCCAGCAGCTTGGACCCTTCCTTGACAGGGGGTGGTGAAAAACTGTTTTTT. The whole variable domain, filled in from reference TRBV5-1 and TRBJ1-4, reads KAGVTQTPRYLIKTRGQQVTLSCSPISGHRSVSWYQQTPGQGLQFLFEYFSETQRNKGNFPGRFSGRQFSNSRSEMNVSTLELGDSALYLCASSLDPSLTGGGEKLFFGSGTQLSVL.